The 20 T cell receptor beta chains below all came from one sample that was sequenced in a study of identifying expanded T cells in peripheral blood. Repertoires were generated with immunoSEQ multiplex PCR, while TCRdb's copy carries only in-frame clones and drops some. The profile shows over 70,000 clones, approximately 90% of them singletons. Source material: blood. These receptors were taken from a person between 18 and 69 years old in good health.

This clone was recorded a few times. The CDR3 loop reads CASSLTSPHYEQYF. CDR3 bases: TGTGCCAGCAGCTTAACATCGCCCCACTACGAGCAGTACTTC. This chain connects TRBV7-2 to TRBJ2-7; D gene ambiguous. The CDR3 sequence is 14 residues long. CDR1 is SGHTA, CDR2 FQGNSA, per germline. The V gene lost 2 bases and the J gene lost 3 bases, with 11 bases spanning the gap.

The chain has TRBV9 and TRBJ2-3; perhaps TRBD2 as D (5 bases). The CDR3 is 15 residues long. V lost 0 bases and J lost 0, with 8 bases in between. Germline V gives CDR1 SGDLS, CDR2 YYNGEE. This chain's CDR3 is CASSVGGSSTDTQYF. The DNA for the CDR3 is TGTGCCAGCAGCGTAGGAGGGTCTAGCACAGATACGCAGTATTTT. Based on the CDR3 plus reference TRBV9 and TRBJ2-3, the full variable domain is DSGVTQTPKHLITATGQRVTLRCSPRSGDLSVYWYQQSLDQGLQFLIQYYNGEERAKGNILERFSAQQFPDLHSELNLSSLELGDSALYFCASSVGGSSTDTQYFGPGTRLTVL.

The V call is TRBV4-3, the J call TRBJ2-5; D ambiguous. Deletions cut 4 bases from V and 4 bases from J, with 10 bases between. CDR3 length: 13 amino acids. CDR1 LGHNA and CDR2 YSLEER come from the germline V gene. Here the CDR3 DNA reads TGCGCCAGCAGCCTCTATACGGGAGAGACCCAGTACTTC. Translated: CASSLYTGETQYF.

The chain couples TRBV4-2 to TRBJ1-1; D is uncertain. Trimming stripped 4 bases from V and 4 bases from J, with 19 bases between. The CDR3 length is 16 residues. Per the germline V gene, CDR1 is LGHNA and CDR2 is YNFKEQ. In nucleotides, the CDR3 is TGTGCCAGCAGCCCCAAAACGGGAGGAAGTCCCACTGAAGCTTTCTTT. Translated: CASSPKTGGSPTEAFF.

This chain uses TRBV11-2 with TRBJ2-7; TRBD2 aligns across 10 bases. This CDR3 comprises 14 residues. The germline CDR1 and CDR2 sequences are SGHAT and FQNNGV. After removal of 5 bases from V and 3 bases from J, the junction contained 4 bases not matched to a gene. This CDR3 is CASSGAGGFYEQYF. The CDR3, as DNA: TGTGCCAGCAGCGGAGCGGGGGGGTTCTACGAGCAGTACTTC.

Only a few counts were recorded for this clone. The chain links TRBV27 to TRBJ1-6; perhaps TRBD1 as D (6 bases). Looked up from germline, CDR1 is MNHEY and CDR2 is SMNVEV (reference sequence). V lost 5 bases and J 9 bases, leaving 17 bases between the germline ends. This CDR3 is built from 15 residues. The CDR3 nucleotides read TGTGCCAGCAGTATCCGACAGGTTCCACCTTCACCCCTCCACTTT. Protein sequence: CASSIRQVPPSPLHF.

In its sample, this clone was seen a few times. CDR3 loop: CASSQVGGASNQPQHF. DNA for the CDR3: TGTGCCAGCAGCCAAGTTGGGGGGGCAAGCAATCAGCCCCAGCATTTT. The chain joins TRBV4-2 to TRBJ1-5; a possible D gene is TRBD1 (6 bases). V was trimmed by 1 base and J by 1 base, leaving 11 bases between them. The CDR3 is 16 amino acids. Germline V gives CDR1 LGHNA, CDR2 YNFKEQ.

The rearrangement links TRBV19 to TRBJ1-1; 7 nucleotides agree with TRBD1. V dropped 6 bases and J dropped 1; count of bases not matched to a gene: 11. This CDR3 has 16 residues. From germline, CDR1 is LNHDA and CDR2 SQIVND (reference sequence). The CDR3 DNA follows: TGTGCCAGTAGAATCCAGACAGGGTCTGGGAACACTGAAGCTTTCTTT. It is translated as CASRIQTGSGNTEAFF.

The gene calls are TRBV6-1 and TRBJ1-5; D ambiguous. V gave up 3 bases and J gave up 4 bases, with 10 bases separating them. This CDR3 region has 14 residues. Germline-derived CDR1 and CDR2 are MNHNS and SASEGT. CDR3 sequence (DNA): TGTGCCAGCAGTGAGAAACAGCGGAATCAGCCCCAGCATTTT. This sequence encodes CASSEKQRNQPQHF.

J is TRBJ1-2 and V is TRBV19; no reliable D call. This CDR3 contains 12 residues. V lost 6 bases, J lost 6 bases, and 11 bases lay in between. The germline gives CDR1 LNHDA, CDR2 SQIVND (reference sequence). The CDR3 nucleotides are TGTGCCAGTAGCAATGCCCCGGATGGCTACACCTTC. Its protein is CASSNAPDGYTF.

The chain recombines TRBV7-8 with TRBJ2-7; 10 nucleotides agree with TRBD2. The length of the CDR3 is 15 residues. V dropped 5 bases and J dropped 11; count of bases not matched to a gene: 15. Germline V lookup: CDR1 SGHVS, CDR2 FQNEAQ. In DNA form, the CDR3 reads TGTGCCAGCAGCCCCGGGGTTAGCGGGGGGTCCGCTGAGTACTTC. It is translated as CASSPGVSGGSAEYF.

The genes are TRBV19 and TRBJ2-7; the D gene is possibly TRBD2 (5 bases). The CDR3 sequence is 14 residues long. V lost 3 bases and J lost 1, with 10 bases in between. Germline CDR1 and CDR2: LNHDA and SQIVND (reference sequence). DNA of the CDR3: TGTGCCAGTAGTATCGGGGTCCGATCCTACGAGCAGTACTTC. Residues: CASSIGVRSYEQYF.

V usage is TRBV6-5 and J usage is TRBJ1-2; D is undetermined. Trimming took 2 bases from V and 6 from J, leaving 16 bases between them. Germline V CDR1 and CDR2: MNHEY, SVGAGI. The CDR3 has 15 amino acids. The CDR3 bases are TGTGCCAGCAGTTACCAAAGCCCAGCCCCTGATGGCTACACCTTC. Its protein is CASSYQSPAPDGYTF.

This sequence joins TRBV5-4 and TRBJ1-2; possibly TRBD1 for D (5 bases). V dropped 0 bases and J dropped 3 bases, with 6 bases sitting between them. Germline V CDR1 and CDR2: SGHNT, YYREEE (reference sequence). The CDR3 contains 13 residues. The CDR3: CASSLGGYYGYTF. The DNA for the CDR3 is TGTGCCAGCAGCTTGGGGGGGTACTATGGCTACACCTTC.

This chain uses TRBV7-9 with TRBJ2-1, with 8 bases fitting TRBD2. This CDR3 is built from 16 residues. V lost 1 base, J lost 4 bases, and 6 bases stayed unmatched. Germline V gene sequence: CDR1 SEHNR, CDR2 FQNEAQ (reference sequence). The CDR3 nucleotides are TGTGCCAGCAGCTTAGGGGGGACTAGACTTTACAATGAGCAGTTCTTC. Translating gives CASSLGGTRLYNEQFF.

The chain employs TRBV30 and TRBJ1-6; 10 nucleotides match TRBD1. The germline gives CDR1 GTSNPN, CDR2 SVGIG (reference sequence). Germline trimming cut 0 bases from V and 9 bases from J; bases unmatched to any gene: 8. The CDR3 runs to 16 residues. The CDR3 DNA follows: TGTGCCTGGAGTGTACAGGGACAGGGGATGGCTTCACCCCTCCACTTT. Translated: CAWSVQGQGMASPLHF.

This clone was seen only a few times. V usage is TRBV7-9 and J usage is TRBJ1-4; 7 bases line up with TRBD1. V was pared by 5 bases and J by 7 bases, with 10 bases of the junction left unmatched. The CDR3 loop spans 15 amino acids. Germline V gene lookup returns CDR1 SEHNR and CDR2 FQNEAQ (reference sequence). CDR3 amino acids: CASSPRGGGFEKLFF. CDR3 nucleotides: TGTGCCAGCAGCCCCCGGGGAGGGGGCTTTGAAAAACTGTTTTTT. Full variable domain (outside the CDR3, taken from reference TRBV7-9 and TRBJ1-4): DTGVSQNPRHKITKRGQNVTFRCDPISEHNRLYWYRQTLGQGPEFLTYFQNEAQLEKSRLLSDRFSAERPKGSFSTLEIQRTEQGDSAMYLCASSPRGGGFEKLFFGSGTQLSVL.

The chain has TRBV7-2 and TRBJ2-1, with 9 positions matching TRBD2. This CDR3 region has 18 residues. Germline-derived CDR1 and CDR2 are SGHTA and FQGNSA. V gave up 5 bases and J gave up 4 bases; unmatched junction bases: 15. CDR3 sequence (DNA): TGTGCCAGCAGCCCCGAACAATACCCGGGACTAGCTTACAATGAGCAGTTCTTC. Protein: CASSPEQYPGLAYNEQFF. The whole variable domain, remainder taken from reference TRBV7-2 and TRBJ2-1, is GAGVSQSPSNKVTEKGKDVELRCDPISGHTALYWYRQSLGQGLEFLIYFQGNSAPDKSGLPSDRFSAERTGGSVSTLTIQRTQQEDSAVYLCASSPEQYPGLAYNEQFFGPGTRLTVL.

The chain uses TRBV4-3 and TRBJ2-3, with 9 bases that match TRBD1. The V gene end was trimmed by 3 bases and the J gene end by 0 bases; junction bases not matched to a gene: 4. CDR3 size: 16 residues. Germline CDR1 is LGHNA and CDR2 is YSLEER. CDR3 nucleotide sequence: TGCGCCAGCAGCCACGGACAGGGGCCTAGCACAGATACGCAGTATTTT. Translation gives CASSHGQGPSTDTQYF.

The chain is built from TRBV27 and TRBJ1-5, with D hard to call. Trimming shortened V by 10 bases and J by 15 bases, and 19 bases separated the two germline ends. The germline V gene encodes CDR1 MNHEY and CDR2 SMNVEV (reference sequence). This CDR3 has 11 amino acids. The CDR3 DNA reads TGTGCCACAACACAAAGTAACGTGTGGCATTTT. Translated: CATTQSNVWHF.